These 6 T cell receptor beta chains came from one sample sequenced in a study of cytomegalovirus exposure and HLA in healthy donors (dated by TCRdb to about 2017). Libraries were built with the immunoSEQ multiplex PCR assay. For the multiplex PCR, a mixture combining 60 forward primers for TCR Vbeta segments and 13 reverse primers for TCR Jbeta segments was used. The immuneACCESS repertoire file appears here via TCRdb, limited to in-frame rearrangements. These files lack a portion of the clones; in checked studies, under half of the deficit traces to unresolved V genes, and the cause of the others is not known. Here the sample has about 120,000 clones; more than 65% occur a single time. The ten largest clones capture under 7% of the sample. Sequences were obtained from PBMCs. The receptors derive from a man aged 18 to 29 in good health and CMV-seropositive.

This clone has a handful of counts. The identical CDR3 is also encoded by other nucleotide sequences in the sample. The chain uses TRBV6-4 and TRBJ1-5, with 7 bases identical to TRBD1. This CDR3 is built from 12 residues. In germline, CDR1 is MRHNA, CDR2 SNTAGT. The V segment lost 6 bases and the J segment 8 bases; nucleotides outside the gene matches: 4. CDR3 in DNA: TGTGCCAGCAGCCGACAGGGTAAGCCCCAGCATTTT. This encodes CASSRQGKPQHF.

The V gene is TRBV4-1, the J gene TRBJ1-1; the match to TRBD1 covers 8 bases. Germline CDR1 is MGHRA and CDR2 is YSYEKL. V shed 3 bases, J shed 1 base, and the junction held 4 bases outside the gene matches. The CDR3 is made up of 15 amino acids. The CDR3 DNA reads TGCGCCAGCAGCCAGGACAGGGTCGGGAACACTGAAGCTTTCTTT. Amino acid sequence: CASSQDRVGNTEAFF.

The genes are TRBV11-2 and TRBJ2-7; a possible D gene is TRBD2 (6 bases). The CDR3 sequence is 16 residues long. Germline assignment: CDR1 SGHAT and CDR2 FQNNGV. V was clipped by 0 bases and J by 6 bases, with 18 bases between them. For the CDR3, the DNA is TGTGCCAGCAGCTTAGAATCGGGACTTCTTATGGGCGAGCAGTACTTC. Translation: CASSLESGLLMGEQYF.

This chain joins TRBV7-9 and TRBJ1-3; D is unresolved. Per the germline V gene, CDR1 is SEHNR and CDR2 is FQNEAQ (reference sequence). The CDR3 contains 13 residues. V was pared by 5 bases and J by 9 bases, with 14 bases between. For the CDR3, the DNA is TGTGCCAGCAGCCCCTCCTCGAGAAGCACCATATATTTT. The encoded protein is CASSPSSRSTIYF.

This rearrangement joins TRBV11-1 to TRBJ2-1, with D possibly TRBD2 on 5 matching bases. V gave up 4 bases and J gave up 0 bases, with 16 bases separating them. The CDR3 sequence is 17 residues long. From germline, CDR1 is SGHAT and CDR2 FQDESV (reference sequence). The CDR3: CASSSRTRLSSYNEQFF. The CDR3 DNA reads TGTGCCAGCAGCTCCCGGACTCGTTTAAGCTCCTACAATGAGCAGTTCTTC.

This chain joins TRBV7-2 and TRBJ2-3, with D perhaps TRBD1 (5 bases). Germline V CDR1 and CDR2: SGHTA, FQGNSA. The CDR3 is made up of 15 amino acids. Trimming shortened V by 1 base and J by 1 base, and 9 bases separated the two germline ends. CDR3 loop: CASSLERRGTDTQYF. The CDR3 DNA reads TGTGCCAGCAGCTTAGAGCGCAGGGGCACAGATACGCAGTATTTT. The full variable domain, completed using reference TRBV7-2 and TRBJ2-3, is GAGVSQSPSNKVTEKGKDVELRCDPISGHTALYWYRQSLGQGLEFLIYFQGNSAPDKSGLPSDRFSAERTGGSVSTLTIQRTQQEDSAVYLCASSLERRGTDTQYFGPGTRLTVL.